This TCR beta chain stems from a study of T cell responses to AZD1222 COVID-19 vaccine. Broader study findings: At baseline, just a handful of AZD1222 recipients tested seropositive.

The table came from immunoSEQ multiplex PCR; TCRdb's copy has only in-frame clones and leaves some out. The sample holds about 150,000 clones; 90% are singletons and the top ten take about 19%. Germline V gene lookup returns CDR1 SGHDN and CDR2 FVKESK. Trimming stripped 2 bases from V and 4 bases from J, with 14 bases between. The CDR3 totals 15 residues. A remark on this clone: Antigen unknown.

The origin of this receptor is an adult in good health. The rearrangement uses TRBV14 and TRBJ1-2; D gene unclear. The material sequenced was peripheral blood, taken on day 0 of AZD1222 vaccination. The CDR3 DNA reads TGTGCCAGCAGCCAATGGACGGACGGAGGCTATGGCTACACCTTC. Translation gives CASSQWTDGGYGYTF.